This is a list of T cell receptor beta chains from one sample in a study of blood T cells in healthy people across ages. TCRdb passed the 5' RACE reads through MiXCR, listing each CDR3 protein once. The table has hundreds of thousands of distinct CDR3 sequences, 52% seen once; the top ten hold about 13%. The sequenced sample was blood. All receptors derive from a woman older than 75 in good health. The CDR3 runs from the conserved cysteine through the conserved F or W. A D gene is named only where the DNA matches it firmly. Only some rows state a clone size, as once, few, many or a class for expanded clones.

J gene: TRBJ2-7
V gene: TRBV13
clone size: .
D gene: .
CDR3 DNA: TGTGCCAGCAGCCCCCGGGCCCTTTCCTACGAGCAGTACTTC
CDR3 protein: CASSPRALSYEQYF

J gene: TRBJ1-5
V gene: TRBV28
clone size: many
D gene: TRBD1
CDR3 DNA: TGTGCCAGCAGTAAATCGACAGGGAATAATCAGCCCCAGCATTTT
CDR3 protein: CASSKSTGNNQPQHF

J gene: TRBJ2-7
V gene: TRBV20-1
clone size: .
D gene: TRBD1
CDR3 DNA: TGCAGTGCCTCTTCCGGGACAGGGGGCAACGAGCAGTACTTC
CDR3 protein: CSASSGTGGNEQYF

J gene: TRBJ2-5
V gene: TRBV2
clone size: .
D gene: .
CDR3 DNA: TGTGCCAGCAGGGGCCAGGGCGATGAGCAGTACTTC
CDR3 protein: CASRGQGDEQYF

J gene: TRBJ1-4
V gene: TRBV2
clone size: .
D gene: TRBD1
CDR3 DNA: TGTGCCATCCAGGGGGCCTGGGCCGGAGAAAAACTGTTTTTT
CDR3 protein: CAIQGAWAGEKLFF

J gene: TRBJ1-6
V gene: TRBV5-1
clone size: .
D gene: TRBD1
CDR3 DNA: TGCGCCAGCAGCCCGACAGGGCTTGATAATTCACCCCTCCACTTT
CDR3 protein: CASSPTGLDNSPLHF

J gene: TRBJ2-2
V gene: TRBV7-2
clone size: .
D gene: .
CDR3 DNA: TGTGCCAGCAGCGCACAGGGGAACACCGGGGAGCTGTTTTTT
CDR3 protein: CASSAQGNTGELFF

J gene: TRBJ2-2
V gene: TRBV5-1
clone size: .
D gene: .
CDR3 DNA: TGCGCCAGCAGCCCTGCCGACACCGGGGAGCTGTTTTTT
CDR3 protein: CASSPADTGELFF

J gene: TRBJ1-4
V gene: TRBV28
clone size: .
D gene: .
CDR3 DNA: TGTGCCAGCAGACCGCAGGGAAATAGTGAAAAACTGTTTTTT
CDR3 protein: CASRPQGNSEKLFF

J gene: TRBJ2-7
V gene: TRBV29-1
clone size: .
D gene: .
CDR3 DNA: TGCAGCGTGGGTGTGGGAGGCTTAGGGGGCGAGCAGTACTTC
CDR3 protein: CSVGVGGLGGEQYF

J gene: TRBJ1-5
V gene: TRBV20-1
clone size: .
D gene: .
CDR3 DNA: TGCAGTTCCGGACCCCAGCATTTT
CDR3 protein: CSSGPQHF

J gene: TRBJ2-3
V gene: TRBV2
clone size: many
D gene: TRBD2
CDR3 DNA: TGTGCCAAAACTAGCGGACGCACAGATACGCAGTATTTT
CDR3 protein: CAKTSGRTDTQYF

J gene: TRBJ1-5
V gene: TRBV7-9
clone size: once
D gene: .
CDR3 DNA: TGTGCCAGCAGCTTAAGGGGGGGTGATAGCAATCAGCCCCAGCATTTT
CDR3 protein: CASSLRGGDSNQPQHF

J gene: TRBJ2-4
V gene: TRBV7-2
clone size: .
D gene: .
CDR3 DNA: TGTGCCAGCAGCTTCGCCCGACCCCAAAACATTCAGTACTTC
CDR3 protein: CASSFARPQNIQYF

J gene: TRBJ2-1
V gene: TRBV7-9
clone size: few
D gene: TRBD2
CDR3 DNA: TGTGCCAGCAGCTTAGCTGACGGGACTAGCGGAAACTACAATGAGCAGTTCTTC
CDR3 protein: CASSLADGTSGNYNEQFF

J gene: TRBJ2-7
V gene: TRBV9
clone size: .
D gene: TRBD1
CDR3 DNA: TGTGCCAGCAGCGATAACTCCGGGACAGGGAAGAGTAACGAGCAGTACTTC
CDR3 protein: CASSDNSGTGKSNEQYF

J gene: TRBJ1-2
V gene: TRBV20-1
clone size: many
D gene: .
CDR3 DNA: TGCAGTGCTAGAGGGGACGGCTATGGCTACACCTTC
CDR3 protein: CSARGDGYGYTF

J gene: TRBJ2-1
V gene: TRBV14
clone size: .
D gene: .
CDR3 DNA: TGTGCCAGCAGTCGATCTCCGACGCTCTCCTACAATGAGCAGTTCTTC
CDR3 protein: CASSRSPTLSYNEQFF

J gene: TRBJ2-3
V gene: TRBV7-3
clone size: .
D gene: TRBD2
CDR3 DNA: TGTGCCAGCAGCCCCAGCGGGGGGGCAAGCACAGATACGCAGTATTTT
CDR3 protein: CASSPSGGASTDTQYF

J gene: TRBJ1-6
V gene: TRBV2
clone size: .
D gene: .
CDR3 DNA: TGTGCCAGCAGTGAAACGGCAGGGGTACCCCTCCACTTT
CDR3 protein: CASSETAGVPLHF

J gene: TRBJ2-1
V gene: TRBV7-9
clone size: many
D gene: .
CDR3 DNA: TGTGCCAGCAGCTTAGAACTAGCTGTCAATGAGCAGTTCTTC
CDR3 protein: CASSLELAVNEQFF

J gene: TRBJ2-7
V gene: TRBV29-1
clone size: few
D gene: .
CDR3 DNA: TGCAGCGTTGAAACAGGTGCCTACGAGCAGTACTTC
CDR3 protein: CSVETGAYEQYF

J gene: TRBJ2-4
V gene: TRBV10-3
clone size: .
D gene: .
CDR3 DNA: TGTGCCATCAGTGAGTCGTTAATAGCCAAAAACATTCAGTACTTC
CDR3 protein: CAISESLIAKNIQYF

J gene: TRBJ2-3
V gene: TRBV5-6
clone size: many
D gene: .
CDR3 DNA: TGTGCCAGCAGCTTGGGGAAAGATACGCAGTATTTT
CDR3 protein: CASSLGKDTQYF

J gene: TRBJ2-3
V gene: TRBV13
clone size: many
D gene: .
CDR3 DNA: TGTGCCAGCAGCGGTAGAGGTCCAGGGACGCAGTATTTT
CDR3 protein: CASSGRGPGTQYF

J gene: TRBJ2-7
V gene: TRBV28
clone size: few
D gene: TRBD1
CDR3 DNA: TGTGCCAGCCTTGGACAGGGCTTCTTTTCCTACGAGCAGTACTTC
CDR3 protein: CASLGQGFFSYEQYF

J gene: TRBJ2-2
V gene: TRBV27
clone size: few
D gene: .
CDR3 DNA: TGTGCCAGCAGTGCCGGGACTAACACCGGGGAGCTGTTTTTT
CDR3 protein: CASSAGTNTGELFF

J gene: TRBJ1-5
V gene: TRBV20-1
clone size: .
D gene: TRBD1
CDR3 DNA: TGCAGTGCCCTTCGGACAGGGAATCAGCCCCAGCATTTT
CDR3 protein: CSALRTGNQPQHF

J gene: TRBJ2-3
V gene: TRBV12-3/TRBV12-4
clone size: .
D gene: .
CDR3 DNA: TGTGCCAGCAGTTCGAGGGGCATCAGCACAGGTACGCAGTATTTT
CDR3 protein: CASSSRGISTGTQYF

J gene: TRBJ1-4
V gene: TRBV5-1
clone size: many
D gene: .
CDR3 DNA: TGCGCCAGCAGCTCGGGACGGGCGGATGAAAAACTGTTTTTT
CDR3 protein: CASSSGRADEKLFF

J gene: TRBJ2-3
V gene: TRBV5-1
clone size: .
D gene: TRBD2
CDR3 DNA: TGCGCCAGCAGCTCGGGACTAGCGGGTCTTGAAGATACGCAGTATTTT
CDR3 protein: CASSSGLAGLEDTQYF

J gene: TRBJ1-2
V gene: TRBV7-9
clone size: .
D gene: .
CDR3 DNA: TGTGCCAGCAGCCTCGAGGTTTTGGGTAGTGGCTACACCTTC
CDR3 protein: CASSLEVLGSGYTF

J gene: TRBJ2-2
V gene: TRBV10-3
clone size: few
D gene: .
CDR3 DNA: TGTGCCATCAGTGGACCGAGCAAGGGGGACCCGAACACCGGGGAGCTGTTTTTT
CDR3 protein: CAISGPSKGDPNTGELFF

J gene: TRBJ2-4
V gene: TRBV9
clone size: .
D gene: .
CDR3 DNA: TGTGCCAGCAGCGCGGGGCTAGCGATGAGGGAGCAGTACTTC
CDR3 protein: CASSAGLAMREQYF

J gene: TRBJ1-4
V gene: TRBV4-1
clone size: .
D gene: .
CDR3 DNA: TGCGCCAGCAGCCACCCAGTTACAGGAAAACTGTTTTTT
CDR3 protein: CASSHPVTGKLFF

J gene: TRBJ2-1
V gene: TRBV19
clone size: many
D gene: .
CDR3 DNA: TGTGCCAGTAGTACCGGTGGCTCCTACTACAATGAGCAGTTCTTC
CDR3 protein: CASSTGGSYYNEQFF

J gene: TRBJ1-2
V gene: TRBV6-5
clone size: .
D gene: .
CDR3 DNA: TGTGCCAGCAGTTACGCCGCAGGGGAGGCTTATGGCAACACCTTC
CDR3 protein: CASSYAAGEAYGNTF